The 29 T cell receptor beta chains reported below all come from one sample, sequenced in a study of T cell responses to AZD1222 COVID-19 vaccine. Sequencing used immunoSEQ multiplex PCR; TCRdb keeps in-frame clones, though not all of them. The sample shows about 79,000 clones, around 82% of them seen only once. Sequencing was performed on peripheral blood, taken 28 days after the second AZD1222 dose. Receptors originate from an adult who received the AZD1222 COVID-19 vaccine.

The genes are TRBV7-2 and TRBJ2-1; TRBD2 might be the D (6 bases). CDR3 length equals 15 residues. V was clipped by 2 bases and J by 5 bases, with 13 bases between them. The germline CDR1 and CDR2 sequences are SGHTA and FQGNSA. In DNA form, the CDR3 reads TGTGCCAGCAGCTTAAGTACTAGCAGACACAATGAGCAGTTCTTC. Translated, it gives CASSLSTSRHNEQFF.

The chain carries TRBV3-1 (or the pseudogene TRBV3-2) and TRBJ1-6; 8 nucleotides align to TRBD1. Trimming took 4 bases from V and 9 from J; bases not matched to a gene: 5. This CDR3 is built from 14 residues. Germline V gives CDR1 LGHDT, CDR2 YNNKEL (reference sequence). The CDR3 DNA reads TGTGCCAGCAGCCCCCAGGGGGCAGTTTCACCCCTCCACTTT. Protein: CASSPQGAVSPLHF.

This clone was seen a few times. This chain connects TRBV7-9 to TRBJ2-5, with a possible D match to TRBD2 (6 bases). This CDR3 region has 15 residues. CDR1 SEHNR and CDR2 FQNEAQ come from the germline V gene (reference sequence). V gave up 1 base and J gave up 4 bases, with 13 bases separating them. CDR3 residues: CASSLVTGVLETQYF. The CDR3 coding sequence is TGTGCCAGCAGCTTAGTCACGGGAGTATTAGAGACCCAGTACTTC.

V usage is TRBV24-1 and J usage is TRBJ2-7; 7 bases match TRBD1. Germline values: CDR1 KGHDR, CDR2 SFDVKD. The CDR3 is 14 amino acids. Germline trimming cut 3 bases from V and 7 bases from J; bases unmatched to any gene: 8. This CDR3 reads CATSDPNRGREQYF. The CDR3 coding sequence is TGTGCCACCAGTGATCCCAACAGGGGTCGGGAGCAGTACTTC.

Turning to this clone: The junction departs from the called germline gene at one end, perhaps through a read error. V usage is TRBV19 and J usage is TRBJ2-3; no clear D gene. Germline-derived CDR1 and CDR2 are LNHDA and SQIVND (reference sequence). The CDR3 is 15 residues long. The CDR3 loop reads CASSVSRRGTDTQCF. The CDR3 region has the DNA TGTGCCAGTAGTGTTAGCCGGAGAGGCACAGATACGCAGTGTTTT.

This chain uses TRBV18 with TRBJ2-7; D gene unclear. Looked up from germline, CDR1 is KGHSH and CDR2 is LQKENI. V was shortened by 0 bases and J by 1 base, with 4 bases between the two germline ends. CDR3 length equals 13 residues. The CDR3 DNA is TGTGCCAGCTCACCACCAGTTTCCTACGAGCAGTACTTC. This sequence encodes CASSPPVSYEQYF.

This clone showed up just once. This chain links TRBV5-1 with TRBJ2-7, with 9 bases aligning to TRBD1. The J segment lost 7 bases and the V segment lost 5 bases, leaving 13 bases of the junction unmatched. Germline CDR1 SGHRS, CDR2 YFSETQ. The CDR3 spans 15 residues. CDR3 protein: CASSEPGQGRGEQYF. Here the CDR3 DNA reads TGCGCCAGCAGTGAGCCGGGACAGGGTAGGGGGGAGCAGTACTTC.

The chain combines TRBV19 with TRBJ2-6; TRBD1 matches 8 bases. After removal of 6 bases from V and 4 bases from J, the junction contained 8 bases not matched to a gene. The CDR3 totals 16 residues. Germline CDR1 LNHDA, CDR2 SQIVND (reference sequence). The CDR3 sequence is CASSDLTGAGANVLTF. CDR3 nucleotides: TGTGCCAGTAGCGACCTGACAGGGGCCGGGGCCAACGTCCTGACTTTC.

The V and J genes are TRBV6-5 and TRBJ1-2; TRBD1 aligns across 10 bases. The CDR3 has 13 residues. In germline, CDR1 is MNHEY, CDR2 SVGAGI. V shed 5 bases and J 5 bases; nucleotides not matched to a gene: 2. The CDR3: CASSKDRGYGYTF. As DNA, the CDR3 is TGTGCCAGCAGTAAGGACAGGGGGTATGGCTACACCTTC.

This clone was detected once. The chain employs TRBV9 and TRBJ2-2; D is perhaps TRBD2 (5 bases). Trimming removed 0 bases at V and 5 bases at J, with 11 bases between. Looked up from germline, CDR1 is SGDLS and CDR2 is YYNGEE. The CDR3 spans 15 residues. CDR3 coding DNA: TGTGCCAGCAGCGTAGGAGGGCTTCGAACCGGGGAGCTGTTTTTT. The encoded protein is CASSVGGLRTGELFF.

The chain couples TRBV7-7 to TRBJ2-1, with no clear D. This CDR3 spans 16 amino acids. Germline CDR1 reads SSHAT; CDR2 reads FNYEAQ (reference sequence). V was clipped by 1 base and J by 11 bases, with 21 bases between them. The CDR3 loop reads CASSLEPVTSFPKQFF. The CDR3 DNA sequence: TGTGCCAGCAGCTTAGAGCCTGTAACATCCTTTCCAAAGCAGTTCTTC.

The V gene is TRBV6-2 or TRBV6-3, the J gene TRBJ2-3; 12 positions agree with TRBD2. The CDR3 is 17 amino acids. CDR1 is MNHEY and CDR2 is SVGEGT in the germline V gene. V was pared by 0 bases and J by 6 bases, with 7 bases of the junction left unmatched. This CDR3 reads CASSYSNLAGGMDTQYF. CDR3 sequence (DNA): TGTGCCAGCAGTTACTCGAACCTAGCGGGGGGGATGGATACGCAGTATTTT.

DNA of the CDR3: TGTGCCAGCAGCTTAGGCGGGGGCCTCGGCACCGGGGAGCTGTTTTTT. Translated, it gives CASSLGGGLGTGELFF. The V gene is TRBV7-2, the J gene TRBJ2-2; tentative D call: TRBD2 (7 bases). The CDR3 sequence is 16 residues long. V was pared by 1 base and J by 4 bases, with 13 bases between. Per the germline V gene, CDR1 is SGHTA and CDR2 is FQGNSA.

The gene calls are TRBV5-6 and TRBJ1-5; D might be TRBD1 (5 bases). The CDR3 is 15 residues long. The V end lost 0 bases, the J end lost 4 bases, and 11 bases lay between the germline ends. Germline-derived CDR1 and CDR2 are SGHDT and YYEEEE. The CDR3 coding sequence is TGTGCCAGCAGCTTGGCAGCAGGGCAAAATCAGCCCCAGCATTTT. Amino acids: CASSLAAGQNQPQHF. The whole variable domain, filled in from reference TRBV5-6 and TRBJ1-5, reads DAGVTQSPTHLIKTRGQQVTLRCSPKSGHDTVSWYQQALGQGPQFIFQYYEEEERQRGNFPDRFSGHQFPNYSSELNVNALLLGDSALYLCASSLAAGQNQPQHFGDGTRLSIL.

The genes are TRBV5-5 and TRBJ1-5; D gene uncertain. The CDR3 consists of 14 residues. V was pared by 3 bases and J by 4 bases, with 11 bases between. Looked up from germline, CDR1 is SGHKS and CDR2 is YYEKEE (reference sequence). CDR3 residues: CASSSGGPNQPQHF. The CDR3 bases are TGTGCCAGCAGCTCGGGTGGTCCAAATCAGCCCCAGCATTTT.

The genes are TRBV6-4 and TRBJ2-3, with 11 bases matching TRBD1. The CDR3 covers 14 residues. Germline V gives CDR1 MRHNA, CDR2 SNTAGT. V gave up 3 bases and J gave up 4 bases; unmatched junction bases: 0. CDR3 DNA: TGTGCCAGCAGTGAGGGACAGGGGGCAGATACGCAGTATTTT. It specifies CASSEGQGADTQYF.

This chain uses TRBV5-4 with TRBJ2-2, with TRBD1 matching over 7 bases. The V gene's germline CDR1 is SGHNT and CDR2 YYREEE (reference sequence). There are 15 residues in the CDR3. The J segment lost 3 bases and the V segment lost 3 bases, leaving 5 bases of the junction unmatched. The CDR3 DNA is TGTGCCAGCAGCTACCGGGACAGAGACACCGGGGAGCTGTTTTTT. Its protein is CASSYRDRDTGELFF.

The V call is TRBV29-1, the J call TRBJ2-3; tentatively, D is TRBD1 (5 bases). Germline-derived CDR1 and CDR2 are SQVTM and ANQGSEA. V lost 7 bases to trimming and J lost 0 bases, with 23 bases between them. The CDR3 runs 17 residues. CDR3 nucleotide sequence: TGCAGCGCAGACCCAGGGTTTAAGCTCACTAGCACAGATACGCAGTATTTT. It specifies CSADPGFKLTSTDTQYF.

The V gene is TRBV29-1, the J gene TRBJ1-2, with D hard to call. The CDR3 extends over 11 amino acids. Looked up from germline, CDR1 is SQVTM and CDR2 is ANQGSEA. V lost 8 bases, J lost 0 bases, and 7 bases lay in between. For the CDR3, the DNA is TGCAGCATGTCGTCTAACTATGGCTACACCTTC. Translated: CSMSSNYGYTF.

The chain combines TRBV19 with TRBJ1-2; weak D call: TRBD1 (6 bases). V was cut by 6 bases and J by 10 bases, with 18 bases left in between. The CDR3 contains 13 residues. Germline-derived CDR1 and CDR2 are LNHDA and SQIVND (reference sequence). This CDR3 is CASSVNTGRDYTF. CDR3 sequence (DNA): TGTGCCAGTAGCGTCAACACAGGGAGAGACTACACCTTC.

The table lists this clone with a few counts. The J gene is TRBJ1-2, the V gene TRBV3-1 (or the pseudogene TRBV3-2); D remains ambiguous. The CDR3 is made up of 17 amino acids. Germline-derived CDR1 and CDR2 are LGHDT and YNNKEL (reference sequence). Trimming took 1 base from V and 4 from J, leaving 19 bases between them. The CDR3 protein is CASSQGSRRALGYGYTF. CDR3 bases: TGTGCCAGCAGCCAAGGTTCTCGAAGGGCCCTTGGCTATGGCTACACCTTC.

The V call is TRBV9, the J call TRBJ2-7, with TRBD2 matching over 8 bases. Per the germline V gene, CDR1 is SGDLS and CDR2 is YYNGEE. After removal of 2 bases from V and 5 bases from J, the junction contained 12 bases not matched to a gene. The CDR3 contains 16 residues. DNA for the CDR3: TGTGCCAGCAGCGTGGGGTTGAGCGGGAGTAAGAACGAGCAGTACTTC. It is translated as CASSVGLSGSKNEQYF.

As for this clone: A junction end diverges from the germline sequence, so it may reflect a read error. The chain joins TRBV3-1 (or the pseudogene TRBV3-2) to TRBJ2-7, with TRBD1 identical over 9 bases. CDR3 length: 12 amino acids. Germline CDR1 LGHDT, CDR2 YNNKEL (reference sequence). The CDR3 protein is CASSQGGQGWQF. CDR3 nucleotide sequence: TGTGCCAGCAGCCAAGGGGGACAGGGCTGGCAGTTC.

For the CDR3, the DNA is TGTGCCAGCAGTCATTCAGGGACTATCTACGAGCAGTACTTC. Its protein product is CASSHSGTIYEQYF. The gene calls are TRBV5-4 and TRBJ2-7, with 7 bases that match TRBD2. The CDR3 runs 14 residues. CDR1 and CDR2 (germline): SGHNT, YYREEE (reference sequence). The trim removed 5 bases at V and 3 bases at J, leaving 8 bases unmatched.

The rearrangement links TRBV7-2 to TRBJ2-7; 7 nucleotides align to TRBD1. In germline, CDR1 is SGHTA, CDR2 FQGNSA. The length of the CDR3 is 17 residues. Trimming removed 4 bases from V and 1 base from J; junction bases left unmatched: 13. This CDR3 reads CASSYGERDSRSYEQYF. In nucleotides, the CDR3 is TGTGCCAGCAGCTACGGGGAACGGGACAGCAGGTCCTACGAGCAGTACTTC.

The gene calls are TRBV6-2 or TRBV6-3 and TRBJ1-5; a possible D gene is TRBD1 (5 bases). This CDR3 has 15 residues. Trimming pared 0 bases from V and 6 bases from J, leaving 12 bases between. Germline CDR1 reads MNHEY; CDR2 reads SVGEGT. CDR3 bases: TGTGCCAGCAGTTACTCGATGACGGGGGGTCAGCCCCAGCATTTT. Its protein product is CASSYSMTGGQPQHF.

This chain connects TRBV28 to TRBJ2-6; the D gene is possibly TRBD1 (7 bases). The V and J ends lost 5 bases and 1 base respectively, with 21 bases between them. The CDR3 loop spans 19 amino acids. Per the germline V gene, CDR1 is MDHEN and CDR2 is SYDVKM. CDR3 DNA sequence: TGTGCCAGCAGTCCCAGGGTGACAGGGACTCAATCTGGGGCCAACGTCCTGACTTTC. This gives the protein CASSPRVTGTQSGANVLTF.

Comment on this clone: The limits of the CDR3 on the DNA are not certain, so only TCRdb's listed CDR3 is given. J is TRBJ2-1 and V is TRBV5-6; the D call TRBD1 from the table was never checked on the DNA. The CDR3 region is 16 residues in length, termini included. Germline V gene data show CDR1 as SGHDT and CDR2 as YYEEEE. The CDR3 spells CASSLVGTGSTLGLFF.

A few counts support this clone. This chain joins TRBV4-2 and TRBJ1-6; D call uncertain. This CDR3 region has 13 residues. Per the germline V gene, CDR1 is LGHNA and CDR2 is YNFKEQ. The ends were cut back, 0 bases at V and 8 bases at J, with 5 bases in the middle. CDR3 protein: CASSQEEYSPLHF. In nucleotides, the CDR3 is TGTGCCAGCAGCCAAGAGGAATATTCACCCCTCCACTTT.